This T cell receptor (beta chain) was observed in a study of breast tumors, draining lymph nodes, adjacent tissues (dated by TCRdb to 2016 to 2018). Turning to the overall study: TCR beta repertoires were compared across tumor, adjacent nontumor tissue and axillary lymph nodes obtained from breast cancer patients. The study aimed to assess the relationships and possible T-cell exchange between tumor, surrounding tissue and draining lymph node repertoires in human breast cancer.

This clonotype was detected ten times or more. What this receptor recognizes is not known. No much larger clonotype is one base removed from it; base qualities were not supplied. What the study reported, not specific to this receptor: The conclusion that tumor T cells originate in lymph nodes was presented as consistent with a hypothesis rather than as directly demonstrated. The similarity between tumor and nontumor tissue repertoires was significantly greater in luminal-like breast cancer than in basal-like breast cancer. A scenario in which most tumor T cells derive from the lymph node and then expand within tumor tissue was judged to be consistent with the data. Tumor T-cell repertoires showed less diversity than lymph node repertoires and more diversity than nontumor tissue repertoires, and tumor T-cell repertoires showed preferential V and J gene usage.

For sequencing, an Illumina HiSeq 2000 was employed. TCR beta chain libraries were generated through multiplex PCR amplification. The amplified TCR beta chain products were analyzed by high-throughput sequencing. The public sequencing data were trimmed at Q25 with fastp and processed into clonotypes with MiXCR by TCRdb, which kept only in-frame beta chains. Each record represents a unique CDR3 protein, reported with the most common genes and DNA among its rows. The sample has about 46,000 distinct CDR3 sequences on record, roughly 23% of them singletons. Of the sample, about 7.6% falls within the top ten clones. The CDR3 has 14 amino acids, counting the end cysteine and phenylalanine. Just CDR3 DNA is preserved here, 42 bases in frame from base 1. V trim: 7 bases; J trim: 0 bases; unmatched bases: 8. Via the germline V gene (reference sequence), CDR1 is GTSNPN and CDR2 SVGIG.

Sequencing used breast tumor tissue. Here the chain combines TRBV30 and TRBJ2-7; TRBD2 matches 8 bases in the middle. This clonotype was sampled from a female donor with breast cancer. Some clones in this sample may be carry-over from other donors' samples. The nucleotide sequence is given as TGTGCCTACTCTCGGGGGGGGGGCTCCTACGAGCAGTACTTC. This encodes CAYSRGGGSYEQYF.